The rows below give T cell receptor beta chains drawn from one sample of a study of blood T cell repertoires in COVID-19. Clones were read by immunoSEQ multiplex PCR, and TCRdb kept only the in-frame ones, dropping some. The table shows 26,000 or so clones, with 75% to 90% occurring only once. The specimen was peripheral blood. These receptor sequences come from a human donor in a cohort sampled during active COVID-19. Each CDR3 is given with its conserved first and last residue.

v_gene | CDR3aa
TRBV6-5 | CASKVGGSGNTIYF
TRBV11-2 | CASSFAPVSSYNEQFF
TRBV15 | CATSRDLGGGNTIYF
TRBV20-1 | CSASLPGLEFSGELFF
TRBV6-6 | CASSPDRGRRFPTGELFF
TRBV7-7 | CASSPTGADTDTQYF
TRBV4-3 | CASSQGLASGTKYEQYF
TRBV6-2/TRBV6-3 | CASSSLSWAGVEQFF
TRBV25-1 | CASSKPTGRGEKLFF
TRBV2 | CASGEQGNTEAFF
TRBV19 | CASTMRLTRNQPQHF
TRBV3-1/TRBV3-2 | CASSHIKGAANEKLFF
TRBV21-1 | CASSHTGGSNQPQHF
TRBV3-1/TRBV3-2 | CASSQEGRQETQYF
TRBV10-1 | CASSPGQGYGYTF
TRBV10-3 | CAISESTVNYGYTF
TRBV7-2 | CASHKGLAGPPPQFF
TRBV5-8 | CASSNEQGIGNQPQHF
TRBV5-6 | CASSLRIRDGNQPQHF
TRBV11-3 | CASSLITRKARLAKNIQYF
TRBV15 | CATSRGQGWDNEQFF
TRBV3-1/TRBV3-2 | CASRDRVANSPLHF
TRBV6-2/TRBV6-3 | CASSYQMNTEAFF
TRBV2 | CASSETGAVDIQYF
TRBV7-2 | CASSLKETQYF
TRBV28 | CASRPRNQPQHF
TRBV6-1 | CASSELSQGPLVTQYF
TRBV3-1/TRBV3-2 | CASSQWSGSTDTQYF
TRBV2 | CASSESGTGFNEQYF
TRBV7-2 | CASSLDRHLGEETQYF
TRBV6-1 | CASSEAARASEQFF
TRBV5-1 | CARKGGGGAWNTGELFF
TRBV5-1 | CASSLGQGTNNQPQHF
TRBV4-1 | CASSQAWGSGGTDTQYF
TRBV10-1 | CASSELAGGLNTGELFF
TRBV19 | CASSIGGRAYNEQFF
TRBV5-6 | CASSLKGANEKLFF